This entry features one T cell receptor beta chain sequence. The treatment denotes: oral pan-JAK inhibitor, 5-10 mg twice daily. This specimen belongs to a study of CD8+ T cells in alopecia areata. Whole-study context: Tofacitinib ran 6 to 18 months, followed by 6 months off drug.

Germline V CDR1 and CDR2: SGHVS, FQNEAQ. The CDR3 length is 15 residues. J gave up 12 bases and V 4 bases, and 13 bases lay outside the gene matches. Extracted from the samples, RNA was reverse transcribed into cDNA to serve as the sequencing template. Generated by immunoSEQ multiplex PCR, the TCRdb table keeps only in-frame clones and is missing some. The table lists 250,000 to 300,000 clones, roughly 60% of them singletons. The sequence derives from a human donor with alopecia areata. V usage is TRBV7-8 and J usage is TRBJ1-5; 9 nucleotides match TRBD1. This specimen consisted of CD4+ T cells sorted from blood, obtained at week 24, from a patient treated with tofacitinib. The CDR3 DNA follows: TGTGCCAGCAGCTCCCGGGGACAGGGCTGGAAGAGCCAGCATTTT. Its protein is CASSSRGQGWKSQHF.